This T cell receptor (beta chain) was retrieved from a study of CD8 T cells in ankylosing spondylitis. Ten or more counts support this clonotype. MiXCR, run by TCRdb on the 5' RACE reads, gives a single entry per CDR3 protein. The sample includes a few hundred thousand distinct CDR3 sequences, less than 25% of them seen just once. Germline V gene sequence: CDR1 WSHSY, CDR2 SAAADI. The CDR3 runs 13 residues. Trimming pared 5 bases from V and 2 bases from J, leaving 9 bases between. The chain carries TRBV10-2 and TRBJ2-5; D tentatively reads TRBD1 or TRBD2 (5 bases each). Material for sequencing was blood, either unsorted or a sorted T cell fraction (not recorded which). This clonotype originated in a female donor with ankylosing spondylitis or in good health (not recorded which). The CDR3 DNA reads as TGCGCCAGCAGTCGGGGACCTCAAGAGACCCAGTACTTC. Protein product: CASSRGPQETQYF.